Presented here are 29 T cell receptor beta chains from one specimen sequenced in a study of cytomegalovirus exposure and HLA in healthy donors. Measured with immunoSEQ multiplex PCR; TCRdb has only the in-frame clones, and not every one. The sample contains roughly 80,000 clones, about 92% of which appear only once. Sequencing was done on a sample of PBMCs. Receptors originate from a man aged 18 to 30 in good health and CMV-seronegative.

The V gene is TRBV14, the J gene TRBJ2-7; no clear D gene. This CDR3 region has 15 residues. Between the trimmed V and J ends, which lost 4 bases and 3 bases, there was a span of 16 bases. CDR1 SGHDN and CDR2 FVKESK come from the germline V gene. CDR3 residues: CASSPLGSSSYEQYF. Written as DNA, the CDR3 is TGTGCCAGCAGCCCCCTCGGGTCTTCTAGCTACGAGCAGTACTTC. The variable domain in full, completed from reference TRBV14 and TRBJ2-7, reads EAGVTQFPSHSVIEKGQTVTLRCDPISGHDNLYWYRRVMGKEIKFLLHFVKESKQDESGMPNNRFLAERTGGTYSTLKVQPAELEDSGVYFCASSPLGSSSYEQYFGPGTRLTVT.

The chain has TRBV11-3 and TRBJ2-1; 9 nucleotides line up with TRBD2. CDR3 size: 16 residues. CDR1 is SGHNT, CDR2 YENEEA, per germline. J gave up 4 bases and V 1 base, and 5 bases lay outside the gene matches. CDR3 amino acids: CASSLAASGEYNEQFF. CDR3 bases: TGTGCCAGCAGCTTAGCAGCTAGCGGGGAGTACAATGAGCAGTTCTTC.

This chain joins TRBV28 and TRBJ2-7; D uncertain. V shed 6 bases and J shed 6 bases, with 15 bases lying between them. The germline gives CDR1 MDHEN, CDR2 SYDVKM. The CDR3 is 13 amino acids. CDR3 protein: CASSSLWATEQYF. The CDR3 nucleotides read TGTGCCAGCAGCTCTTTGTGGGCCACCGAGCAGTACTTC.

This clone was seen a handful of times. An end of the junction differs from the germline gene, which may be a read error. The chain links TRBV7-7 to TRBJ2-7; TRBD2 aligns across 7 bases. This CDR3 is 13 amino acids long. In germline, CDR1 is SSHAT, CDR2 FNYEAQ (reference sequence). The DNA of the CDR3 is TGTGCTAGCAGCCCCGGACTAGACTACGAGCAGTACTTC. It is translated as CASSPGLDYEQYF.

The chain combines TRBV14 with TRBJ2-5; D is undetermined. V shed 0 bases and J shed 5 bases, with 16 bases lying between them. The CDR3 spans 16 residues. Per the germline V gene, CDR1 is SGHDN and CDR2 is FVKESK. CDR3 residues: CASSQEEWPLTETQYF. CDR3 coding DNA: TGTGCCAGCAGCCAAGAGGAGTGGCCCTTGACGGAGACCCAGTACTTC.

Only a few counts were recorded for this clone. The chain has TRBV19 and TRBJ1-2; D is unclear. In germline, CDR1 is LNHDA, CDR2 SQIVND (reference sequence). V was pared by 4 bases and J by 6 bases, with 12 bases between. This CDR3 spans 13 amino acids. CDR3 DNA: TGTGCCAGTAGTACGGTGAACCGTAATGGCTACACCTTC. Translation gives CASSTVNRNGYTF.

The CDR3 DNA reads TGTGCCAGCCAAGAGGTAACTGAAGCTTTCTTT. Encoded protein: CASQEVTEAFF. The V gene is TRBV2, the J gene TRBJ1-1; D is ambiguous. With 8 bases removed from V and 5 bases from J, the gap between germline ends came to 9 bases. The CDR3 runs to 11 residues. Germline loops: CDR1 SNHLY, CDR2 FYNNEI.

The gene calls are TRBV7-2 and TRBJ2-7, with 11 bases aligning to TRBD1. V gave up 1 base and J gave up 6 bases; unmatched junction bases: 5. The CDR3 has 15 amino acids. Germline V gives CDR1 SGHTA, CDR2 FQGNSA. CDR3 sequence (DNA): TGTGCCAGCAGCTTAGGAAGGACAGGGGGCGTCGAGCAGTACTTC. It is translated as CASSLGRTGGVEQYF. The whole variable domain, remainder taken from reference TRBV7-2 and TRBJ2-7, is GAGVSQSPSNKVTEKGKDVELRCDPISGHTALYWYRQSLGQGLEFLIYFQGNSAPDKSGLPSDRFSAERTGGSVSTLTIQRTQQEDSAVYLCASSLGRTGGVEQYFGPGTRLTVT.

This clone was seen only once. The chain links TRBV28 to TRBJ1-4; no firm D call. Germline CDR1 is MDHEN and CDR2 is SYDVKM. The germline V and J ends were trimmed by 7 bases and 4 bases, with 16 bases remaining between them. The CDR3 has 15 residues. The CDR3 bases are TGTGCCAGCACCTCACCTCTTGGGCTTAATGAAAAACTGTTTTTT. Encoded protein: CASTSPLGLNEKLFF.

The CDR3 coding sequence is TGTGCCAGCAGCCTATCTAGCGGGATCTACAATGAGCAGTTCTTC. Translation: CASSLSSGIYNEQFF. The chain has TRBV7-2 and TRBJ2-1; TRBD2 agrees at 9 bases. Germline V gene lookup returns CDR1 SGHTA and CDR2 FQGNSA. V trimming: 5 bases; J trimming: 3 bases; junction bases outside the gene matches: 5. This CDR3 is built from 15 residues.

J is TRBJ2-7 and V is TRBV7-2; 9 nucleotides match TRBD1. V dropped 1 base and J dropped 4; count of bases not matched to a gene: 5. From germline, CDR1 is SGHTA and CDR2 FQGNSA. The CDR3 extends over 15 amino acids. The CDR3 nucleotides are TGTGCCAGCAGCTTAGTCTCCGGGACAGGGTACGAGCAGTACTTC. Translated: CASSLVSGTGYEQYF.

Only one count was recorded for this clone. The chain carries TRBV6-5 and TRBJ2-7, with 8 bases fitting TRBD1. Germline assignment: CDR1 MNHEY and CDR2 SVGAGI. This CDR3 contains 15 residues. The V and J ends lost 0 bases and 8 bases, in that order; junction bases with no gene match: 9. The CDR3 is CASSYSSGQGPQQYF. The CDR3 DNA reads as TGTGCCAGCAGTTACTCTAGCGGACAGGGACCCCAGCAGTACTTC.

In DNA form, the CDR3 reads TGCGCCAGCAGCTTGGCCTCTAGCGGGAGGGCCAGGGCGGCAGATACGCAGTATTTT. The encoded protein is CASSLASSGRARAADTQYF. This rearrangement joins TRBV5-1 to TRBJ2-3; 12 nucleotides line up with TRBD2. Germline V gene sequence: CDR1 SGHRS, CDR2 YFSETQ. Trimming at V came to 0 bases and at J to 4 bases, leaving 12 bases not matched to a gene. This CDR3 is built from 19 residues.

This chain connects TRBV6-5 to TRBJ1-1; TRBD1 is a possible D gene (6 bases). The CDR3 runs 14 residues. V was trimmed by 6 bases and J by 4 bases, leaving 15 bases between them. Germline V gene data show CDR1 as MNHEY and CDR2 as SVGAGI. CDR3 sequence (DNA): TGTGCCAGCAGCCTTATACAGGGCGGCACTGAAGCTTTCTTT. Protein product: CASSLIQGGTEAFF.

The J gene is TRBJ1-5, the V gene TRBV5-6, with D possibly TRBD1 on 6 matching bases. This CDR3 region has 17 residues. Between the trimmed V and J ends, which lost 4 bases and 1 base, there was a span of 18 bases. Germline CDR1 is SGHDT and CDR2 is YYEEEE. The CDR3: CASSTGGSGASNQPQHF. CDR3 sequence (DNA): TGTGCCAGCAGCACGGGAGGTTCAGGGGCGAGCAATCAGCCCCAGCATTTT.

The chain recombines TRBV10-1 with TRBJ1-3; a weak D match, TRBD1 (5 bases). The CDR3 sequence is 12 residues long. V was shortened by 8 bases and J by 4 bases, with 9 bases between the two germline ends. Germline lookup yields CDR1 WNHNN and CDR2 SYGVQD (reference sequence). The DNA of the CDR3 is TGCGCCAGCCTCAGGGCGGGAAACACCATATATTTT. Translation gives CASLRAGNTIYF.

The chain uses TRBV5-6 and TRBJ2-7, with a tentative D call TRBD1 (5 bases). The CDR3 is 13 amino acids. Trimming stripped 1 base from V and 2 bases from J, with 7 bases between. The germline V gene has CDR1 SGHDT and CDR2 YYEEEE. The CDR3 nucleotides read TGTGCCAGCAGCTTGTTCAGGGCCTACGAGCAGTACTTC. Protein sequence: CASSLFRAYEQYF. The variable domain in full, completed from reference TRBV5-6 and TRBJ2-7, reads DAGVTQSPTHLIKTRGQQVTLRCSPKSGHDTVSWYQQALGQGPQFIFQYYEEEERQRGNFPDRFSGHQFPNYSSELNVNALLLGDSALYLCASSLFRAYEQYFGPGTRLTVT.

The V and J genes are TRBV27 and TRBJ2-2; TRBD1 matches at 8 bases. Germline CDR1 MNHEY, CDR2 SMNVEV (reference sequence). Losses at the gene ends were 5 bases for V and 5 bases for J; bases not matched to a gene: 7. The CDR3 contains 15 residues. Here the CDR3 DNA reads TGTGCCAGCAGTCTAGGACAGGGCTCGACCGGGGAGCTGTTTTTT. Its protein product is CASSLGQGSTGELFF.

The genes are TRBV6-5 and TRBJ1-2; 9 positions match TRBD1. The germline CDR1 and CDR2 sequences are MNHEY and SVGAGI. V shed 7 bases and J 5 bases; nucleotides not matched to a gene: 8. The CDR3 runs to 14 residues. The CDR3 reads CASKLGQGLYGYTF. CDR3 sequence (DNA): TGTGCCAGCAAGCTCGGACAGGGGTTATATGGCTACACCTTC.

V gene TRBV6-4 combines with J gene TRBJ1-1; D call uncertain. Trimming shortened V by 3 bases and J by 5 bases, and 10 bases separated the two germline ends. This CDR3 is 13 amino acids long. The germline gives CDR1 MRHNA, CDR2 SNTAGT. CDR3 residues: CASSDHSGTEAFF. The CDR3 region has the DNA TGTGCCAGCAGTGATCACTCCGGGACTGAAGCTTTCTTT.

The chain uses TRBV28 and TRBJ2-2, with TRBD2 identical over 7 bases. Per germline, CDR1 MDHEN and CDR2 SYDVKM. Trimming cost V 1 base and J 4 bases; bases outside gene matches: 3. The CDR3 has 15 residues. DNA for the CDR3: TGTGCCAGCAGTTTATTGCGGGAGTTCACCGGGGAGCTGTTTTTT. Protein product: CASSLLREFTGELFF.

The chain uses TRBV9 and TRBJ1-2; 8 nucleotides line up with TRBD1. J was trimmed by 4 bases and V by 2 bases; bases with no gene match: 7. Per germline, CDR1 SGDLS and CDR2 YYNGEE. This CDR3 comprises 15 residues. Written as DNA, the CDR3 is TGTGCCAGCAGCGTCTCGGGGACAGGCGCCTATGGCTACACCTTC. It translates to CASSVSGTGAYGYTF.

The genes are TRBV6-5 and TRBJ2-7, with 7 bases fitting TRBD2. CDR1 is MNHEY, CDR2 SVGAGI, per germline. The CDR3 loop spans 13 amino acids. The V gene end was trimmed by 4 bases and the J gene end by 4 bases; junction bases not matched to a gene: 4. The CDR3 DNA is TGTGCCAGCAGTTTAGCGGGTGTGTACGAGCAGTACTTC. It translates to CASSLAGVYEQYF.

This chain connects TRBV6-6 to TRBJ2-1, with 8 bases aligning to TRBD1. The CDR3 runs 16 residues. The germline gives CDR1 MNHNY, CDR2 SVGAGI (reference sequence). The ends lost 0 bases at V and 1 base at J; junction bases unmatched: 2. The CDR3 DNA follows: TGTGCCAGCAGTTACTCGGGACAGGTGTCCTACAATGAGCAGTTCTTC. This sequence encodes CASSYSGQVSYNEQFF.

The chain couples TRBV7-8 to TRBJ1-4; D gene uncertain. The V and J ends lost 2 bases and 7 bases respectively, with 17 bases between them. The CDR3 length is 16 residues. Per germline, CDR1 SGHVS and CDR2 FQNEAQ. CDR3 DNA sequence: TGTGCCAGCAGCTTACTTTTTCCCGGGAGTAGTGAAAAACTGTTTTTT. Encoded protein: CASSLLFPGSSEKLFF. The full variable domain, with the rest looked up from reference TRBV7-8 and TRBJ1-4, is GAGVSQSPRYKVAKRGQDVALRCDPISGHVSLFWYQQALGQGPEFLTYFQNEAQLDKSGLPSDRFFAERPEGSVSTLKIQRTQQEDSAVYLCASSLLFPGSSEKLFFGSGTQLSVL.

The V call is TRBV6-5, the J call TRBJ1-5, with 7 bases that match TRBD1. CDR1 is MNHEY, CDR2 SVGAGI, per germline. The CDR3 spans 13 residues. Trimming cost V 5 bases and J 11 bases; bases outside gene matches: 9. The CDR3 coding sequence is TGTGCCAGCAGTACACAAGAGGGGGCAGCCCAGCATTTT. Encoded protein: CASSTQEGAAQHF.

V is TRBV7-6 and J is TRBJ1-2, with 11 bases aligning to TRBD1. The V segment lost 3 bases and the J segment 7 bases; nucleotides outside the gene matches: 7. This CDR3 is 15 amino acids long. Looked up from germline, CDR1 is SGHVS and CDR2 is FNYEAQ. The CDR3 reads CASSLWGQGGTGYTF. In DNA, the CDR3 is TGTGCCAGCAGCTTGTGGGGACAGGGGGGGACTGGCTACACCTTC.

V gene TRBV11-2 combines with J gene TRBJ1-2; weak D call: TRBD1 (5 bases). Germline CDR1 is SGHAT and CDR2 is FQNNGV. The CDR3 runs to 12 residues. V shed 7 bases and J shed 6 bases, with 12 bases lying between them. CDR3 sequence reads: CASTDQGNGYTF. Here the CDR3 DNA reads TGTGCCAGCACCGATCAGGGAAATGGCTACACCTTC. Based on the CDR3 plus reference TRBV11-2 and TRBJ1-2, the full variable domain is EAGVAQSPRYKIIEKRQSVAFWCNPISGHATLYWYQQILGQGPKLLIQFQNNGVVDDSQLPKDRFSAERLKGVDSTLKIQPAKLEDSAVYLCASTDQGNGYTFGSGTRLTVV.

The chain joins TRBV6-5 to TRBJ2-1; 8 positions match TRBD1. V shed 0 bases and J 8 bases; nucleotides not matched to a gene: 6. CDR1 MNHEY and CDR2 SVGAGI come from the germline V gene. This CDR3 is 15 amino acids long. CDR3 in DNA: TGTGCCAGCAGTTACTCCACAGGGGGGTCTTATGAGCAGTTCTTC. It is translated as CASSYSTGGSYEQFF.